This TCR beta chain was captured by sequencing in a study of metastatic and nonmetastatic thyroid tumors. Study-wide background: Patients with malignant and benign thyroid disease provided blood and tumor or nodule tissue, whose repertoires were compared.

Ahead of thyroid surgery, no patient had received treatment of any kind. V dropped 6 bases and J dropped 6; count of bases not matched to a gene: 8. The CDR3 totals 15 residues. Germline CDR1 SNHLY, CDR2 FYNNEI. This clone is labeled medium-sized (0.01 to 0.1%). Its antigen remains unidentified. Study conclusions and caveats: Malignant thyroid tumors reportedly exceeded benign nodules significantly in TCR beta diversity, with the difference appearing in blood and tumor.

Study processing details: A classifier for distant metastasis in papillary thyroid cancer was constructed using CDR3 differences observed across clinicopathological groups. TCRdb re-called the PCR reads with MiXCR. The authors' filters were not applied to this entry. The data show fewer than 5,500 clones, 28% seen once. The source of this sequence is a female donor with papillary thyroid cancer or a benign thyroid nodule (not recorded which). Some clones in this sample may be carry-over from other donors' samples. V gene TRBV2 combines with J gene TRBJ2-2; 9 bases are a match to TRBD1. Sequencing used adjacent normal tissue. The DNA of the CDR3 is TGTGCCAGCAGCAAACAGGGGGCATTGTCCGGGGAGCTGTTTTTT. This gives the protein CASSKQGALSGELFF. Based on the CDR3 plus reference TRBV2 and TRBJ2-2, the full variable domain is EPEVTQTPSHQVTQMGQEVILRCVPISNHLYFYWYRQILGQKVEFLVSFYNNEISEKSEIFDDQFSVERPDGSNFTLKIRSTKLEDSAMYFCASSKQGALSGELFFGEGSRLTVL.